Below are 27 T cell receptor beta chains sequenced from a single sample in a study of blood T cell repertoires in COVID-19. Some clones are missing from TCRdb's copy, which holds only in-frame ones; the method was immunoSEQ multiplex PCR. The profile shows some 300,000 clones, 88% of them singletons. Sequenced sample: PBMCs or T cells enriched from blood (not recorded which). Every receptor here comes from a woman aged 55-75 years in a cohort exposed to, infected with or recovered from COVID-19 (not recorded which).

The DNA of the CDR3 is TGTGCCAGCAGTTTTGGGGGGGGCACAGATACGCAGTATTTT. Translating it yields CASSFGGGTDTQYF. The chain combines TRBV27 with TRBJ2-3, with 7 bases that match TRBD2. The CDR3 runs to 14 residues. Germline V gene lookup returns CDR1 MNHEY and CDR2 SMNVEV (reference sequence). Trimming removed 3 bases from V and 1 base from J; junction bases left unmatched: 1.

The chain combines TRBV11-1 with TRBJ1-4, with D perhaps matching TRBD1 (5 bases). CDR3 length: 14 residues. Trimming stripped 3 bases from V and 3 bases from J, with 8 bases between. Germline-derived CDR1 and CDR2 are SGHAT and FQDESV (reference sequence). The CDR3 sequence: CASSFREANEKLFF. The DNA of the CDR3 is TGTGCCAGCAGCTTCAGGGAGGCTAATGAAAAACTGTTTTTT.

The chain joins TRBV24-1 to TRBJ1-5; D is unclear. CDR1 is KGHDR and CDR2 is SFDVKD in the germline V gene. V was cut by 5 bases and J by 3 bases, with 16 bases left in between. The CDR3 is made up of 16 amino acids. The CDR3 nucleotides read TGTGCCACCAGTGGGAAAACCGGGAGTCACAATCAGCCCCAGCATTTT. This gives the protein CATSGKTGSHNQPQHF.

This CDR3 reads CASPPRQGRENEQFF. Here the CDR3 DNA reads TGTGCCAGCCCCCCCCGACAGGGCAGGGAGAATGAGCAGTTCTTC. The J gene is TRBJ2-1, the V gene TRBV18; the match to TRBD1 covers 7 bases. With 8 bases clipped from V and 7 bases from J, the junction kept 14 bases outside the gene matches. Germline V gives CDR1 KGHSH, CDR2 LQKENI. This CDR3 region has 15 residues. Using reference TRBV18 and TRBJ2-1 for the parts outside the CDR3, the full variable domain is NAGVMQNPRHLVRRRGQEARLRCSPMKGHSHVYWYRQLPEEGLKFMVYLQKENIIDESGMPKERFSAEFPKEGPSILRIQQVVRGDSAAYFCASPPRQGRENEQFFGPGTRLTVL.

The chain joins TRBV15 to TRBJ1-4; D is unclear. The CDR3 extends over 16 amino acids. V was cut by 0 bases and J by 8 bases, with 16 bases left in between. Per the germline V gene, CDR1 is LNHNV and CDR2 is YYDKDF (reference sequence). The chain's CDR3 is CATSRDLDSRREKLFF. CDR3 in DNA: TGTGCCACCAGCAGAGATCTCGACTCCCGGAGGGAAAAACTGTTTTTT. Full variable domain (rest looked up from reference TRBV15 and TRBJ1-4): DAMVIQNPRYQVTQFGKPVTLSCSQTLNHNVMYWYQQKSSQAPKLLFHYYDKDFNNEADTPDNFQSRRPNTSFCFLDIRSPGLGDTAMYLCATSRDLDSRREKLFFGSGTQLSVL.

The genes are TRBV14 and TRBJ2-1; 7 nucleotides agree with TRBD2. Trimming removed 4 bases from V and 6 bases from J; junction bases left unmatched: 9. In germline, CDR1 is SGHDN, CDR2 FVKESK. The CDR3 length is 15 residues. CDR3 residues: CASSRRGGSPNEQFF. The DNA for the CDR3 is TGTGCCAGCAGCCGTCGTGGCGGGAGTCCCAATGAGCAGTTCTTC.

The chain combines TRBV11-2 with TRBJ2-7, with 8 positions matching TRBD2. Germline trimming cut 6 bases from V and 4 bases from J; bases unmatched to any gene: 8. The CDR3 length is 14 residues. CDR1 and CDR2 from the germline V gene are SGHAT and FQNNGV. CDR3 region: CASRPSGSVYEQYF. In DNA form, the CDR3 reads TGTGCCAGCAGACCCAGCGGGAGTGTGTACGAGCAGTACTTC. The whole variable domain, filled in from reference TRBV11-2 and TRBJ2-7, reads EAGVAQSPRYKIIEKRQSVAFWCNPISGHATLYWYQQILGQGPKLLIQFQNNGVVDDSQLPKDRFSAERLKGVDSTLKIQPAKLEDSAVYLCASRPSGSVYEQYFGPGTRLTVT.

The chain couples TRBV2 to TRBJ2-1; 9 nucleotides line up with TRBD2. V was pared by 10 bases and J by 4 bases, with 11 bases of the junction left unmatched. The CDR3 has 15 amino acids. CDR1 SNHLY and CDR2 FYNNEI come from the germline V gene. CDR3 in amino acids: CATLKGLALYNEQFF. CDR3 sequence (DNA): TGTGCCACCCTCAAGGGACTAGCACTTTACAATGAGCAGTTCTTC.

The chain employs TRBV9 and TRBJ2-1, with a weak D call TRBD1 (6 bases). CDR3 length equals 15 residues. Trimming stripped 0 bases from V and 6 bases from J, with 13 bases between. Per the germline V gene, CDR1 is SGDLS and CDR2 is YYNGEE. The CDR3 region is CASSVATTGPNEQFF. The CDR3 bases are TGTGCCAGCAGCGTAGCTACAACAGGGCCCAATGAGCAGTTCTTC.

The chain recombines TRBV27 with TRBJ1-6, with no clear D. This CDR3 comprises 14 residues. Trimming removed 3 bases from V and 5 bases from J, with 8 bases in between. The germline V gene has CDR1 MNHEY and CDR2 SMNVEV (reference sequence). This chain's CDR3 is CASSFREDNSPLHF. For the CDR3, the DNA is TGTGCCAGCAGTTTCCGGGAAGATAATTCACCCCTCCACTTT.

This clone was counted once. The chain employs TRBV6-5 and TRBJ2-6; D possibly corresponds to TRBD2 (6 bases). Deletions cut 7 bases from V and 2 bases from J, with 12 bases between. Germline-derived CDR1 and CDR2 are MNHEY and SVGAGI. The CDR3 contains 15 residues. CDR3 sequence reads: CASKGGSPGANVLTF. The CDR3 region has the DNA TGTGCCAGCAAAGGAGGGTCCCCTGGGGCCAACGTCCTGACTTTC.

This chain uses TRBV10-2 with TRBJ2-3, with 15 bases fitting TRBD2. There are 18 residues in the CDR3. V lost 5 bases, J lost 6 bases, and 12 bases stayed unmatched. CDR1 and CDR2 from the germline V gene are WSHSY and SAAADI. The CDR3: CASSQGTSGRIVTDTQYF. In DNA, the CDR3 is TGCGCCAGCAGTCAAGGGACTAGCGGGAGGATAGTCACTGATACGCAGTATTTT.

This clone was seen only a few times. The chain is built from TRBV28 and TRBJ2-5; D might be TRBD1 (6 bases). Germline CDR1 reads MDHEN; CDR2 reads SYDVKM. Trimming shortened V by 10 bases and J by 0 bases, and 18 bases separated the two germline ends. CDR3 length: 15 amino acids. CDR3 in amino acids: CAIEGVEGYQETQYF. The CDR3 DNA sequence: TGTGCCATCGAGGGGGTTGAGGGTTACCAAGAGACCCAGTACTTC.

The J gene is TRBJ2-3, the V gene TRBV9; TRBD2 matches 11 bases. The V segment lost 4 bases and the J segment 0 bases; nucleotides outside the gene matches: 4. This CDR3 region has 16 residues. Germline-derived CDR1 and CDR2 are SGDLS and YYNGEE. Written as DNA, the CDR3 is TGTGCCAGCAGCTACCGGACTAGCGGGAGCACAGATACGCAGTATTTT. Encoded protein: CASSYRTSGSTDTQYF.

The genes are TRBV2 and TRBJ1-5, with D perhaps TRBD1 (6 bases). Trimming removed 1 base from V and 6 bases from J, with 16 bases in between. The CDR3 sequence is 16 residues long. CDR1 and CDR2 (germline): SNHLY, FYNNEI. The DNA for the CDR3 is TGTGCCAGCAGTGAAGACCAGGGGTTAACGGGTCAGCCCCAGCATTTT. Amino acid sequence: CASSEDQGLTGQPQHF. Drawing the rest from reference TRBV2 and TRBJ1-5, the complete variable domain is EPEVTQTPSHQVTQMGQEVILRCVPISNHLYFYWYRQILGQKVEFLVSFYNNEISEKSEIFDDQFSVERPDGSNFTLKIRSTKLEDSAMYFCASSEDQGLTGQPQHFGDGTRLSIL.

The chain uses TRBV5-1 and TRBJ1-6, with 10 bases lining up with TRBD1. The length of the CDR3 is 13 residues. Germline CDR1 is SGHRS and CDR2 is YFSETQ. J was trimmed by 7 bases and V by 8 bases; bases with no gene match: 3. CDR3 sequence (DNA): TGCGCCAGTCAGGACAGGGGGAATTCACCCCTCCACTTT. This gives the protein CASQDRGNSPLHF.

The chain links TRBV27 to TRBJ2-1; TRBD2 agrees at 8 bases. CDR3 length equals 18 residues. Trimming took 1 base from V and 6 from J; bases not matched to a gene: 14. Looked up from germline, CDR1 is MNHEY and CDR2 is SMNVEV (reference sequence). CDR3 sequence reads: CASSLWGSGSGRSNEQFF. The CDR3 DNA reads TGTGCCAGCAGTTTATGGGGGTCGGGGAGCGGGAGAAGCAATGAGCAGTTCTTC.

The chain couples TRBV30 to TRBJ2-2; 13 bases agree with TRBD2. The V gene's germline CDR1 is GTSNPN and CDR2 SVGIG (reference sequence). The length of the CDR3 is 19 residues. The J segment lost 4 bases and the V segment lost 3 bases, leaving 14 bases of the junction unmatched. Here the CDR3 DNA reads TGTGCCTGGAGAGTCAGCACTAGCGGGAGGGCCGAGGGCACCGGGGAGCTGTTTTTT. It yields the protein CAWRVSTSGRAEGTGELFF.

This chain joins TRBV11-3 and TRBJ2-3, with TRBD2 identical over 8 bases. Germline CDR1 and CDR2: SGHNT and YENEEA. With 1 base clipped from V and 0 bases from J, the junction kept 3 bases outside the gene matches. CDR3 length equals 16 residues. CDR3 sequence: CASSLAGGGSTDTQYF. In nucleotides, the CDR3 is TGTGCCAGCAGCTTAGCCGGGGGGGGCAGCACAGATACGCAGTATTTT.

The genes are TRBV5-1 and TRBJ2-3; a possible D gene is TRBD2 (6 bases). The CDR3 totals 16 residues. Deletions cut 4 bases from V and 1 base from J, with 16 bases between. Germline V lookup: CDR1 SGHRS, CDR2 YFSETQ. The CDR3 loop reads CASSPTQGGGTDTQYF. The CDR3, as DNA: TGCGCCAGCAGCCCGACTCAGGGAGGAGGCACAGATACGCAGTATTTT.

The chain couples TRBV10-1 to TRBJ2-1; D ambiguous. V lost 4 bases and J 10 bases, leaving 20 bases between the germline ends. The CDR3 is 15 residues long. Germline CDR1 reads WNHNN; CDR2 reads SYGVQD (reference sequence). The CDR3 loop is CASSAVDGVLVEQFF. CDR3 nucleotide sequence: TGCGCCAGCAGTGCAGTTGACGGAGTTCTTGTGGAGCAGTTCTTC.

The V and J genes are TRBV6-2 or TRBV6-3 and TRBJ2-3; 7 nucleotides match TRBD1. CDR1 is MNHEY and CDR2 is SVGEGT in the germline V gene. The CDR3 consists of 15 residues. With 4 bases clipped from V and 3 bases from J, the junction kept 7 bases outside the gene matches. In DNA form, the CDR3 reads TGTGCCAGCAGTTTACAGGGGAAGAGTACAGATACGCAGTATTTT. Translation: CASSLQGKSTDTQYF.

The chain joins TRBV18 to TRBJ2-1; 7 bases agree with TRBD1. The CDR3 is 16 amino acids. Germline CDR1 and CDR2: KGHSH and LQKENI. V was clipped by 3 bases and J by 5 bases; unmatched bases: 10. CDR3 region: CASSPPRGTEDNEQFF. The CDR3, as DNA: TGTGCCAGCTCACCCCCCAGGGGGACAGAAGACAATGAGCAGTTCTTC.

The gene calls are TRBV21-1 and TRBJ2-6; the table's D call, TRBD2, has no DNA check behind it. TRBV21-1 corresponds to a pseudogene. This CDR3 has 14 residues. CDR3 in amino acids: CARSILSGANVLTF. CDR3 DNA sequence: TGTGCCAGGAGTATCCTGAGCGGGGCCAACGTCCTGACTTTC.

The chain uses TRBV9 and TRBJ2-1; a weak D match, TRBD2 (5 bases). Germline CDR1 and CDR2: SGDLS and YYNGEE. The CDR3 contains 16 residues. Trimming removed 0 bases from V and 4 bases from J, with 14 bases in between. The CDR3 DNA reads as TGTGCCAGCAGCGTAGAGGGCGGGTCGGTATACAATGAGCAGTTCTTC. Translation: CASSVEGGSVYNEQFF.

The chain employs TRBV2 and TRBJ1-5; a weak D match, TRBD1 (6 bases). Germline lookup yields CDR1 SNHLY and CDR2 FYNNEI. The CDR3 is made up of 16 amino acids. Trimming shortened V by 5 bases and J by 3 bases, and 17 bases separated the two germline ends. The chain's CDR3 is CASSPVRGGANQPQHF. The CDR3 bases are TGTGCCAGCAGTCCGGTTAGGGGGGGAGCCAATCAGCCCCAGCATTTT. The whole variable domain, remainder taken from reference TRBV2 and TRBJ1-5, is EPEVTQTPSHQVTQMGQEVILRCVPISNHLYFYWYRQILGQKVEFLVSFYNNEISEKSEIFDDQFSVERPDGSNFTLKIRSTKLEDSAMYFCASSPVRGGANQPQHFGDGTRLSIL.

The V and J genes are TRBV28 and TRBJ1-2; 10 positions match TRBD1. J lost 8 bases, V lost 6 bases, and 6 bases had no gene match. The CDR3 length is 13 residues. CDR1 MDHEN and CDR2 SYDVKM come from the germline V gene. The CDR3 spells CASRRQGAAGYTF. Here the CDR3 DNA reads TGTGCCAGCAGACGACAGGGGGCGGCGGGCTACACCTTC.